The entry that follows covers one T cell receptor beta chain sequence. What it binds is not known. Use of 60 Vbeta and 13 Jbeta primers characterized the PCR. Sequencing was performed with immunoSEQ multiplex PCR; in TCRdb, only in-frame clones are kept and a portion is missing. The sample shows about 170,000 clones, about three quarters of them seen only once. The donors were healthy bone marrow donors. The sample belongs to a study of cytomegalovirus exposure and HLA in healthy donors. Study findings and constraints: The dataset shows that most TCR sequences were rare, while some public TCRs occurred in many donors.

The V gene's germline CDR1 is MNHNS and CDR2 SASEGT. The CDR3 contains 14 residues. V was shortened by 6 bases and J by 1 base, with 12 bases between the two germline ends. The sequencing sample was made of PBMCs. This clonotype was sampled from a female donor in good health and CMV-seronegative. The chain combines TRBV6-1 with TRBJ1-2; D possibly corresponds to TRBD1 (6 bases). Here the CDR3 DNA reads TGTGCCAGCAGCCTTGGACAGCGTAACTATGGCTACACCTTC. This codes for CASSLGQRNYGYTF.